The TCR beta chain under discussion was sequenced for a study of blood T cell repertoires in COVID-19 (dated by TCRdb to 2018 to 2020). In terms of the full investigation: Samples covering the acute and convalescent phases of COVID-19 were provided by collaborators in the United States, Italy and Spain. The dataset comprised deeply sampled blood TCRbeta repertoires from subjects exposed to, actively infected with, or recovered from COVID-19. Nearly every sample came with metadata listing a de-identified subject ID, COVID-19 status, age in years and sex. Where HLA class I and class II types were available, the types were taken from metadata supplied by the sample provider, not from assay-based typing. The prospective study material was composed of cDNA or gDNA derived from T cells, B-cell-depleted T cells, or PBMCs. The samples were drawn from the first 160 participants of the ongoing ImmuneRACE study and from some 1,300 subjects provided by 6 global collaborators. The repertoires were made available in a free public database intended to serve as a resource for research on the immune response to SARS-CoV-2. The paper's findings and limits, for the study overall: The quantity of clinical and demographic metadata differed by source and by participant and was supplied without curation.

The immunoSEQ Assay, a bias-controlled multiplex PCR, was used to amplify TCRbeta CDR3 regions from genomic DNA. From the authors' description of their analysis: Within the assay, amplification of reference gene primers was used to estimate how many nucleated cells each sample contained. To quantify the absolute abundance of each unique TCRbeta CDR3 rearrangement, sequence reads were collapsed and filtered. For each sample, productive Simpson clonality was calculated by taking the square root of Simpson's diversity index across productive rearrangements. Not all clones reach the TCRdb copy of this immuneACCESS table, which keeps in-frame sequences only. Checked studies attribute under half of the gap to unresolved V genes and leave the rest unexplained. The DNA gave D and trimming, while V, J and clone size come from that table. Across this sample there are around 67,000 clones, with approximately 84% seen only once. The ten largest account for approximately 35% of the sample.

About this clone: Its antigen remains undetermined. No base qualities exist here, and no much larger clone lies one base off it.

Collaborating institutions collected whole blood in K2EDTA tubes following their own protocols. Collaborator samples were shipped for TCRbeta analysis as frozen whole blood, isolated PBMCs, or DNA extracted from either sample type. Based on the germline V gene, the CDR1 and CDR2 sequences are MDHEN and SYDVKM. Trimming takes 3 bases from V and 5 bases from J, and the germline ends sit 4 bases apart. Reading from cysteine to phenylalanine, the CDR3 counts 12 amino acids. Only the CDR3 region is kept as DNA, spanning 36 bases read in frame from base 1. Sequencing input: peripheral blood. The TCR sequence derives from a man aged 70 or older with acute or convalescent COVID-19. In this chain, TRBV28 is recombined with TRBJ2-2, with no reliable assignment of the D segment. Here is the DNA: TGTGCCAGCAGTTTCGGTACCGGGGAGCTGTTTTTT. Its translation reads: CASSFGTGELFF. When the CDR3 is completed using the reference TRBV28 and TRBJ2-2 genes on either side, the full variable domain is DVKVTQSSRYLVKRTGEKVFLECVQDMDHENMFWYRQDPGLGLRLIYFSYDVKMKEKGDIPEGYSVSREKKERFSLILESASTNQTSMYLCASSFGTGELFFGEGSRLTVL.